Presented here are 32 T cell receptor beta chains from one specimen sequenced in a study of regulatory T cells in long-lasting Graves disease. Time point noted: newly diagnosed GD, antithyroid drugs for less than 3 months. PBMC-derived RNA was used for the TCR library. Researchers made TCR beta libraries by using iRepertoire HTBI primers and running Arm-PCR on CDR3 regions. TCRdb fed the multiplex PCR reads into MiXCR, producing one record per CDR3 protein. The data show 200,000 to 250,000 distinct CDR3 sequences, with 20% to 25% seen just once and around 13% held by the top ten. The material sequenced was peripheral blood mononuclear cells (PBMCs), taken at new diagnosis, from a patient treated with antithyroid drugs. The receptors stem from a female donor with Graves disease.

This clonotype was counted once. This sequence joins TRBV7-2 and TRBJ2-2, with 8 bases that match TRBD1. Germline lookup yields CDR1 SGHTA and CDR2 FQGNSA. V lost 3 bases and J lost 8; bases outside the gene matches: 14. CDR3 size: 17 residues. This CDR3 is CASSFPGQGYKGGELFF. The CDR3 DNA follows: TGTGCCAGCAGCTTCCCCGGACAGGGTTATAAGGGAGGGGAGCTGTTTTTT.

This clonotype was detected ten times or more. V usage is TRBV5-1 and J usage is TRBJ2-1, with D perhaps matching TRBD1 (5 bases). Deletions cut 1 base from V and 3 bases from J, with 11 bases between. This CDR3 is built from 15 residues. The V gene's germline CDR1 is SGHRS and CDR2 YFSETQ. The CDR3 sequence is CASSLSDSLYNEQFF. The CDR3 DNA sequence: TGCGCCAGCAGCTTGAGTGACAGCCTCTACAATGAGCAGTTCTTC.

The chain joins TRBV7-6 to TRBJ1-5; TRBD1 matches at 10 bases. V shed 6 bases and J 0 bases; nucleotides not matched to a gene: 8. This CDR3 spans 17 amino acids. From germline, CDR1 is SGHVS and CDR2 FNYEAQ. CDR3: CASRKDRGPNSNQPQHF. In DNA, the CDR3 is TGTGCCAGCAGGAAAGACAGGGGGCCGAATAGCAATCAGCCCCAGCATTTT.

There are many counts of this clonotype. The genes are TRBV5-1 and TRBJ2-1, with TRBD2 identical over 8 bases. This CDR3 is built from 19 residues. The germline gives CDR1 SGHRS, CDR2 YFSETQ. The V and J ends lost 4 bases and 5 bases, in that order; junction bases with no gene match: 20. The CDR3 DNA reads TGCGCCAGCAGCCTCTTTACGGGACTAGGCTCTTTATCGAACAATGAGCAGTTCTTC. This translates into CASSLFTGLGSLSNNEQFF.

This clonotype turned up a few times. The rearrangement uses TRBV19 and TRBJ1-5; D perhaps matches TRBD1 (6 bases). Looked up from germline, CDR1 is LNHDA and CDR2 is SQIVND (reference sequence). V gave up 5 bases and J gave up 7 bases, with 12 bases separating them. CDR3 length: 13 residues. CDR3 loop: CASSADSDQPQHF. The CDR3 coding sequence is TGTGCCAGTAGTGCGGACAGTGACCAGCCCCAGCATTTT.

This clonotype came up many times. The chain recombines TRBV20-1 with TRBJ2-7; 8 nucleotides agree with TRBD1. The CDR3 loop spans 14 amino acids. CDR1 DFQATT and CDR2 SNEGSKA come from the germline V gene (reference sequence). Losses at the gene ends were 4 bases for V and 1 base for J; bases not matched to a gene: 6. CDR3 loop: CSATSGTGSYEQYF. DNA of the CDR3: TGCAGTGCTACATCCGGGACAGGATCCTACGAGCAGTACTTC.

Many counts were recorded for this clonotype. This chain's CDR3 is CASSFKETQYF. CDR3 coding DNA: TGTGCCAGCAGTTTTAAAGAGACCCAGTACTTC. The chain has TRBV2 and TRBJ2-5; D not certain. V was clipped by 5 bases and J by 3 bases, with 4 bases between them. Germline V lookup: CDR1 SNHLY, CDR2 FYNNEI. The CDR3 has 11 amino acids. Full variable domain (remainder filled in from reference TRBV2 and TRBJ2-5): EPEVTQTPSHQVTQMGQEVILRCVPISNHLYFYWYRQILGQKVEFLVSFYNNEISEKSEIFDDQFSVERPDGSNFTLKIRSTKLEDSAMYFCASSFKETQYFGPGTRLLVL.

The CDR3: CASSTYAGTGDGYTF. The CDR3 DNA reads TGTGCCAGCAGCACCTATGCCGGGACAGGGGACGGCTACACCTTC. This chain joins TRBV9 and TRBJ1-2; TRBD1 matches at 10 bases. Germline CDR1 and CDR2: SGDLS and YYNGEE. Trimming at V came to 4 bases and at J to 8 bases, leaving 11 bases not matched to a gene. This CDR3 region has 15 residues. The variable domain in full, completed from reference TRBV9 and TRBJ1-2, reads DSGVTQTPKHLITATGQRVTLRCSPRSGDLSVYWYQQSLDQGLQFLIQYYNGEERAKGNILERFSAQQFPDLHSELNLSSLELGDSALYFCASSTYAGTGDGYTFGSGTRLTVV.

There are many counts of this clonotype. CDR3 nucleotides: TGCAGTGCTAGAACTTCTGCCACGGGAAACATTCAGTACTTC. Protein product: CSARTSATGNIQYF. The V and J genes are TRBV20-1 and TRBJ2-4, with unresolved D. Trimming stripped 2 bases from V and 6 bases from J, with 14 bases between. CDR3 size: 14 residues. Looked up from germline, CDR1 is DFQATT and CDR2 is SNEGSKA (reference sequence).

Only a few counts were recorded for this clonotype. A much larger clone differs by one base, so this may be a read error. Likely a read error: the CDR3 ends without its conserved phenylalanine or tryptophan. The chain couples TRBV30 to TRBJ1-4; D is undetermined. Per the germline V gene, CDR1 is GTSNPN and CDR2 is SVGIG (reference sequence). V lost 2 bases, J lost 5 bases, and 12 bases lay in between. CDR3 size: 14 residues. DNA of the CDR3: TGTGCCTGGAGTAATGGTCCGGTCAATGAAAAACTGTTTTTA. It translates to CAWSNGPVNEKLFL.

This clonotype was observed at least ten times. V and J are TRBV18 and TRBJ2-2; perhaps TRBD2 as D (6 bases). The CDR3 runs 13 residues. Germline V CDR1 and CDR2: KGHSH, LQKENI. Between the trimmed V and J ends, which lost 5 bases and 7 bases, there was a span of 11 bases. The CDR3 loop reads CASSSQAGGELFF. DNA for the CDR3: TGTGCCAGCTCAAGTCAAGCGGGCGGGGAGCTGTTTTTT. Full variable domain (rest looked up from reference TRBV18 and TRBJ2-2): NAGVMQNPRHLVRRRGQEARLRCSPMKGHSHVYWYRQLPEEGLKFMVYLQKENIIDESGMPKERFSAEFPKEGPSILRIQQVVRGDSAAYFCASSSQAGGELFFGEGSRLTVL.

The chain uses TRBV27 and TRBJ1-6, with D possibly being TRBD1 (6 bases). V was clipped by 3 bases and J by 8 bases, with 11 bases between them. This CDR3 comprises 14 residues. CDR1 is MNHEY, CDR2 SMNVEV, per germline (reference sequence). The CDR3 DNA follows: TGTGCCAGCAGTTTTCGGTCAGGGGATTCACCCCTCCACTTT. Translation: CASSFRSGDSPLHF.

This clonotype appeared many times. The junction shows a germline mismatch at one end, possibly a read error. This chain links TRBV20-1 with TRBJ2-7, with 11 bases fitting TRBD2. The germline V gene encodes CDR1 DFQATT and CDR2 SNEGSKA (reference sequence). This CDR3 has 13 residues. This chain's CDR3 is CSVRLAGGYEQYF. As DNA, the CDR3 is TGCAGTGTCCGGCTAGCGGGAGGCTACGAACAGTACTTC.

For this clonotype: A much larger clone differs by one base, so this may be a read error. V usage is TRBV3-1 and J usage is TRBJ2-5, with 7 nucleotides matching TRBD2. Germline V gene sequence: CDR1 LGHDT, CDR2 YNNKEL (reference sequence). CDR3 size: 14 residues. V lost 6 bases to trimming and J lost 4 bases; unmatched junction nucleotides: 8. For the CDR3, the DNA is TGTGCCAGCAGAAAATTAGCGGGCGTAGAGACCCAGTACTTC. Amino acids: CASRKLAGVETQYF.

The table lists this clonotype with many counts. The chain has TRBV20-1 and TRBJ1-1, with 7 bases that match TRBD1. The V segment lost 5 bases and the J segment 2 bases; nucleotides outside the gene matches: 8. The CDR3 sequence is 14 residues long. Germline CDR1 is DFQATT and CDR2 is SNEGSKA (reference sequence). The CDR3 sequence: CSAPGGGTNTEAFF. As DNA, the CDR3 is TGCAGTGCTCCAGGGGGGGGGACTAACACTGAAGCTTTCTTT.

This clonotype has a count of ten or more. The V gene is TRBV30, the J gene TRBJ2-2; D remains ambiguous. This CDR3 comprises 13 residues. Per germline, CDR1 GTSNPN and CDR2 SVGIG (reference sequence). Between the trimmed V and J ends, which lost 4 bases and 1 base, there was a span of 7 bases. The CDR3 bases are TGTGCCTGGACGGCAGGGAACACCGGGGAGCTGTTTTTT. This gives the protein CAWTAGNTGELFF.

The chain couples TRBV7-2 to TRBJ1-5; the D gene is possibly TRBD1 (6 bases). Germline CDR1 and CDR2: SGHTA and FQGNSA. The CDR3 consists of 16 residues. Trimming left V 1 base short and J 3 bases short, with 13 bases between. CDR3: CASSLGGQLNNQPQHF. Here the CDR3 DNA reads TGTGCCAGCAGCTTAGGGGGGCAGCTAAACAATCAGCCCCAGCATTTT.

This clonotype was counted many times. This chain connects TRBV12-5 to TRBJ1-2; D perhaps matches TRBD1 (6 bases). CDR3 length equals 12 residues. Germline V gives CDR1 LGHNT, CDR2 FRNRAP. V was trimmed by 4 bases and J by 7 bases, leaving 10 bases between them. CDR3 DNA: TGTGCTAGTGGTTCAGGGGTAACTGGCTACACCTTC. Protein sequence: CASGSGVTGYTF.

This clonotype was counted ten times or more. The chain carries TRBV19 and TRBJ2-2; a weak D match, TRBD2 (5 bases). Between the trimmed V and J ends, which lost 3 bases and 5 bases, there was a span of 13 bases. CDR1 and CDR2 from the germline V gene are LNHDA and SQIVND (reference sequence). The CDR3 loop spans 15 amino acids. The chain's CDR3 is CASSMAVPGTGELFF. The CDR3 nucleotides read TGTGCCAGTAGTATGGCGGTCCCGGGGACCGGGGAGCTGTTTTTT.

The rearrangement links TRBV6-5 to TRBJ2-1; 10 bases are a match to TRBD2. CDR1 is MNHEY and CDR2 is SVGAGI in the germline V gene. The CDR3 contains 14 residues. The V and J ends lost 0 bases and 8 bases, in that order; junction bases with no gene match: 1. CDR3: CASSYSSGRDEQFF. The DNA of the CDR3 is TGTGCCAGCAGTTACTCCAGCGGGAGGGATGAGCAGTTCTTC.

This clonotype has ten or more counts. The genes are TRBV7-2 and TRBJ2-1, with D perhaps TRBD2 (5 bases). CDR1 is SGHTA, CDR2 FQGNSA, per germline. Trimming removed 3 bases from V and 2 bases from J, with 8 bases in between. This CDR3 comprises 14 residues. The CDR3 DNA sequence: TGTGCCAGCAGCTTTCGGGGAACCTACAATGAGCAGTTCTTC. Translated, it gives CASSFRGTYNEQFF.

This clonotype showed up many times. The chain uses TRBV6-5 and TRBJ2-7; a weak D match, TRBD2 (6 bases). The V end was cut by 4 bases, the J end by 4 bases, with 11 bases between. This CDR3 spans 13 amino acids. Germline CDR1 and CDR2: MNHEY and SVGAGI. CDR3 sequence (DNA): TGTGCCAGCAGTTCTCCTAGCGCGTACGAGCAGTACTTC. Protein: CASSSPSAYEQYF.

Comments on this clonotype: This may come from a read error, since a much larger clone is one base off. The rearrangement links TRBV4-1 to TRBJ2-1, with 7 bases lining up with TRBD1. The germline gives CDR1 MGHRA, CDR2 YSYEKL. The CDR3 loop spans 15 amino acids. Trimming at V came to 8 bases and at J to 9 bases, leaving 16 bases not matched to a gene. The CDR3, as DNA: TGCGCCAGCGGCCCTCGACAGGGTGATGTGGTTGAGCAGTTCTTC. This encodes CASGPRQGDVVEQFF.

This chain uses TRBV5-4 with TRBJ2-1, with 7 bases that match TRBD1. The CDR3 sequence is 15 residues long. V lost 2 bases, J lost 4 bases, and 6 bases stayed unmatched. CDR1 SGHNT and CDR2 YYREEE come from the germline V gene (reference sequence). CDR3 region: CASSFGGQPYNEQFF. CDR3 coding DNA: TGTGCCAGCAGCTTTGGGGGACAGCCGTACAATGAGCAGTTCTTC.

This clonotype was detected a few times. The gene calls are TRBV10-2 and TRBJ2-1, with 7 bases that match TRBD2. The germline CDR1 and CDR2 sequences are WSHSY and SAAADI. The ends lost 9 bases at V and 3 bases at J; junction bases unmatched: 8. The length of the CDR3 is 14 residues. For the CDR3, the DNA is TGCGCCAGTGCTTGGGGGGGATTCTACAATGAGCAGTTCTTC. It encodes CASAWGGFYNEQFF.

This clonotype was recorded many times. The rearrangement uses TRBV7-9 and TRBJ2-7, with 9 bases that match TRBD2. V shed 8 bases and J 2 bases; nucleotides not matched to a gene: 7. The length of the CDR3 is 14 residues. Germline V gene sequence: CDR1 SEHNR, CDR2 FQNEAQ (reference sequence). Written as DNA, the CDR3 is TGTGCCAGCGGAAAGACTAGCGGCACCTACGAGCAGTACTTC. Protein sequence: CASGKTSGTYEQYF.

This clonotype was seen many times. The chain has TRBV7-9 and TRBJ2-2, with 10 positions matching TRBD1. Germline CDR1 is SEHNR and CDR2 is FQNEAQ (reference sequence). Trimming cost V 10 bases and J 3 bases; bases outside gene matches: 5. The CDR3 runs 14 residues. The CDR3 sequence: CATYGTGDTGELFF. The CDR3 DNA sequence: TGTGCCACGTACGGGACAGGGGACACCGGGGAGCTGTTTTTT.

The chain is built from TRBV7-2 and TRBJ2-5; 16 nucleotides align to TRBD2. CDR3 length equals 16 residues. Germline CDR1 is SGHTA and CDR2 is FQGNSA. Unmatched junction bases numbered 4, after V lost 2 bases and J lost 7 bases. CDR3 in amino acids: CASSLIGTSGGVTQYF. The CDR3 DNA reads as TGTGCCAGCAGCTTAATCGGGACTAGCGGGGGGGTGACCCAGTACTTC.

This clonotype was counted ten times or more. This chain joins TRBV7-2 and TRBJ2-7; TRBD1 matches 7 bases. Germline values: CDR1 SGHTA, CDR2 FQGNSA. This CDR3 contains 14 residues. Trimming cost V 5 bases and J 6 bases; bases outside gene matches: 10. CDR3 in amino acids: CASSEWIGGLEQYF. As DNA, the CDR3 is TGTGCCAGCAGCGAGTGGATAGGGGGCCTCGAGCAGTACTTC.

This clonotype has a count of ten or more. The rearrangement joins TRBV7-9 to TRBJ1-2; unclear D gene. The V gene's germline CDR1 is SEHNR and CDR2 FQNEAQ (reference sequence). This CDR3 spans 16 amino acids. The V gene lost 0 bases and the J gene lost 4 bases, with 15 bases spanning the gap. As DNA, the CDR3 is TGTGCCAGCAGCTTAGCATCATTAGGGTCTTTCTATGGCTACACCTTC. Amino acids: CASSLASLGSFYGYTF.

This sequence joins TRBV4-1 and TRBJ1-2; D ambiguous. This CDR3 is 15 amino acids long. V lost 0 bases and J 2 bases, leaving 10 bases between the germline ends. Germline CDR1 and CDR2: MGHRA and YSYEKL. The CDR3 nucleotides are TGCGCCAGCAGCCAAGATCCGGGGTACAACTATGGCTACACCTTC. Translated: CASSQDPGYNYGYTF.

This clonotype was counted at least ten times. Given a much more abundant clone one base away, this may be a read error. This chain uses TRBV6-5 with TRBJ1-1; no reliable D call. This CDR3 is 13 amino acids long. Germline loops: CDR1 MNHEY, CDR2 SVGAGI. Trimming removed 4 bases at V and 2 bases at J, with 8 bases between. The CDR3 region has the DNA TGTGCCAGCAGTTGGACGGGAAACACTGAAGCTTTCTTT. It yields the protein CASSWTGNTEAFF.